Listed here are 22 T cell receptor beta chains from one sample, sequenced in a study of T-cell memory formation after mild COVID-19. Using its own MiXCR run on the 5' RACE reads, TCRdb lists one record per CDR3 protein. The data hold hundreds of thousands of distinct CDR3 sequences, with approximately 25% observed a single time. Material: PBMCs or a T cell subset sorted from them (not recorded which). All receptors derive from an adult woman who had mild COVID-19 (a few samples of this study predate the infection). Cell type and time point are not known.

Only a few counts were recorded for this clonotype. The rearrangement joins TRBV6-5 to TRBJ1-2, with unresolved D. Germline CDR1 MNHEY, CDR2 SVGAGI. This CDR3 is 15 amino acids long. V lost 6 bases, J lost 0 bases, and 14 bases lay in between. As DNA, the CDR3 is TGTGCCAGCAGAACCTCACGGGAAGCTAACTATGGCTACACCTTC. Residues: CASRTSREANYGYTF.

The chain carries TRBV3-1 and TRBJ2-5; 11 bases are a match to TRBD2. CDR3 length: 14 residues. Germline V gene sequence: CDR1 LGHDT, CDR2 YNNKEL (reference sequence). V shed 4 bases, J shed 5 bases, and the junction held 3 bases outside the gene matches. The CDR3 bases are TGTGCCAGCAGCCTGACTAGCGGGGAGGAGACCCAGTACTTC. Its protein product is CASSLTSGEETQYF.

This clonotype was picked up a small number of times. The chain is built from TRBV10-2 and TRBJ1-1; 10 bases are shared with TRBD1. Looked up from germline, CDR1 is WSHSY and CDR2 is SAAADI. This CDR3 has 14 residues. The trim removed 6 bases at V and 6 bases at J, leaving 7 bases unmatched. CDR3 sequence reads: CASRPGQGFAEAFF. The DNA of the CDR3 is TGCGCCAGCAGACCGGGACAGGGGTTCGCTGAAGCTTTCTTT.

CDR3: CASSLSPSGQETQYF. CDR3 in DNA: TGTGCCAGCAGCTTGTCGCCTAGCGGCCAAGAGACCCAGTACTTC. The chain employs TRBV5-5 and TRBJ2-5; TRBD2 matches 7 bases. CDR1 SGHKS and CDR2 YYEKEE come from the germline V gene (reference sequence). The CDR3 runs 15 residues. The V segment lost 1 base and the J segment 1 base; nucleotides outside the gene matches: 4.

This clonotype was seen only a few times. The chain employs TRBV7-9 and TRBJ1-1; D not certain. CDR3 size: 16 residues. V dropped 5 bases and J dropped 3 bases, with 19 bases sitting between them. Germline V gene data show CDR1 as SEHNR and CDR2 as FQNEAQ (reference sequence). As DNA, the CDR3 is TGTGCCAGCAGCCAGAACATGGGAGGTCTGGACACTGAAGCTTTCTTT. Its protein product is CASSQNMGGLDTEAFF.

The V call is TRBV6-1, the J call TRBJ2-7, with 8 bases matching TRBD1. The V gene end was trimmed by 3 bases and the J gene end by 4 bases; junction bases not matched to a gene: 8. The CDR3 is 15 amino acids. The germline gives CDR1 MNHNS, CDR2 SASEGT. CDR3 protein: CASSEWDRWGYEQYF. The DNA for the CDR3 is TGTGCCAGCAGTGAGTGGGACAGGTGGGGGTACGAGCAGTACTTC.

This clonotype was detected a few times. This chain connects TRBV5-1 to TRBJ2-5, with D possibly being TRBD2 (5 bases). Looked up from germline, CDR1 is SGHRS and CDR2 is YFSETQ. Trimming removed 1 base at V and 0 bases at J, with 10 bases between. The CDR3 is 15 residues long. CDR3 DNA: TGCGCCAGCAGCTTGTACGAGCGGTACCAAGAGACCCAGTACTTC. Translated, it gives CASSLYERYQETQYF.

This clonotype was seen a handful of times. The chain employs TRBV18 and TRBJ2-5, with a weak D call TRBD2 (6 bases). The germline V gene has CDR1 KGHSH and CDR2 LQKENI. Trimming took off 5 bases at V and 7 bases at J, with 20 bases between the two ends. This CDR3 has 15 residues. The DNA for the CDR3 is TGTGCCAGCTCAACCCTCCGGGACTCCCGAGGGACCCAGTACTTC. It is translated as CASSTLRDSRGTQYF.

The chain carries TRBV5-1 and TRBJ2-2; D unresolved. V lost 2 bases and J lost 3, with 5 bases in between. Germline V gene lookup returns CDR1 SGHRS and CDR2 YFSETQ. The CDR3 has 13 residues. CDR3 nucleotide sequence: TGCGCCAGCAGCTTACATTACACCGGGGAGCTGTTTTTT. This sequence encodes CASSLHYTGELFF.

This clonotype has just a few counts. CDR3 nucleotide sequence: TGCAGTGCTAGAGAGGGAGGGATGGCCAAAAACATTCAGTACTTC. Encoded protein: CSAREGGMAKNIQYF. The chain couples TRBV20-1 to TRBJ2-4, with 7 bases that match TRBD2. From germline, CDR1 is DFQATT and CDR2 SNEGSKA (reference sequence). The CDR3 has 15 amino acids. Trimming removed 0 bases from V and 1 base from J; junction bases left unmatched: 3.

In this sample, this clonotype turned up a few times. V and J are TRBV7-9 and TRBJ1-2; the D is unclear. The CDR3 consists of 12 residues. CDR1 is SEHNR and CDR2 is FQNEAQ in the germline V gene (reference sequence). Trimming left V 6 bases short and J 8 bases short, with 13 bases between. The CDR3 sequence: CASRHSPQGYTF. The CDR3 DNA reads as TGTGCCAGCAGGCATAGCCCCCAAGGCTACACCTTC.

The V and J genes are TRBV5-1 and TRBJ2-7; 10 bases line up with TRBD1. The CDR3 sequence is 16 residues long. The J segment lost 3 bases and the V segment lost 3 bases, leaving 9 bases of the junction unmatched. CDR1 is SGHRS and CDR2 is YFSETQ in the germline V gene. The CDR3 sequence: CASSSVLDRGYYEQYF. DNA for the CDR3: TGCGCCAGCAGCTCCGTCTTGGACAGGGGGTACTACGAGCAGTACTTC.

This chain uses TRBV19 with TRBJ2-7, with D tentatively TRBD1 (6 bases). This CDR3 comprises 16 residues. V was clipped by 4 bases and J by 5 bases, with 21 bases between them. Germline V gives CDR1 LNHDA, CDR2 SQIVND (reference sequence). The CDR3 loop reads CASSTRLSGQIHEQYF. The CDR3 DNA reads TGTGCCAGTAGTACCCGTCTCTCCGGACAGATCCACGAGCAGTACTTC.

The sample holds a few counts of this clonotype. In nucleotides, the CDR3 is TGTGCCATCAGCGAGGGAGCGGGCCCGACAGATACGCAGTATTTT. It is translated as CAISEGAGPTDTQYF. V is TRBV10-3 and J is TRBJ2-3, with a possible D match to TRBD2 (6 bases). From germline, CDR1 is ENHRY and CDR2 SYGVKD. CDR3 size: 15 residues. The V end was cut by 6 bases, the J end by 3 bases, with 16 bases between.

The J gene is TRBJ2-3, the V gene TRBV5-1, with 7 bases fitting TRBD1. V lost 1 base and J lost 8; bases outside the gene matches: 7. The CDR3 spans 14 residues. CDR1 is SGHRS, CDR2 YFSETQ, per germline. CDR3 sequence: CASSLTGAEGTQYF. The CDR3 nucleotides read TGCGCCAGCAGCTTGACAGGGGCGGAAGGTACGCAGTATTTT.

This rearrangement joins TRBV21-1 to TRBJ2-7; the DNA was not used to check the table's D call, TRBD1. TRBV21-1 is a pseudogene locus. The CDR3 consists of 20 residues. The CDR3 protein is CASSKPCVHLQVPSSYEQYF. As DNA, the CDR3 is TGTGCCAGCAGCAAACCTTGCGTCCATCTACAGGTACCGAGCTCCTACGAGCAGTACTTC.

The chain links TRBV7-2 to TRBJ2-1; 10 positions agree with TRBD2. The germline CDR1 and CDR2 sequences are SGHTA and FQGNSA. J was trimmed by 10 bases and V by 5 bases; bases with no gene match: 26. The CDR3 has 20 residues. The CDR3 DNA sequence: TGTGCCAGCAGCGCAGGTGGGAGGGACAGAGAAGCGGGAGGGCCTTTCGAGCAGTTCTTC. It encodes CASSAGGRDREAGGPFEQFF.

The chain links TRBV14 to TRBJ2-1; D unclear. In germline, CDR1 is SGHDN, CDR2 FVKESK. The length of the CDR3 is 13 residues. Trimming removed 1 base at V and 6 bases at J, with 7 bases between. The DNA of the CDR3 is TGTGCCAGCAGCCAAGTGATCTCCAATGAGCAGTTCTTC. It encodes CASSQVISNEQFF. Full variable domain (rest looked up from reference TRBV14 and TRBJ2-1): EAGVTQFPSHSVIEKGQTVTLRCDPISGHDNLYWYRRVMGKEIKFLLHFVKESKQDESGMPNNRFLAERTGGTYSTLKVQPAELEDSGVYFCASSQVISNEQFFGPGTRLTVL.

In this sample, this clonotype turned up a few times. This chain links TRBV13 with TRBJ2-3, with no clear D. Germline CDR1 PRHDT, CDR2 FYEKMQ (reference sequence). Trimming pared 4 bases from V and 4 bases from J, leaving 15 bases between. This CDR3 has 15 amino acids. The CDR3 region is CASSSGAGFADTQYF. The CDR3 DNA is TGTGCCAGCAGCTCCGGTGCCGGATTCGCAGATACGCAGTATTTT.

The chain is built from TRBV15 and TRBJ2-5, with 7 bases fitting TRBD1. The CDR3 covers 15 residues. Germline V gene lookup returns CDR1 LNHNV and CDR2 YYDKDF (reference sequence). The V segment lost 5 bases and the J segment 1 base; nucleotides outside the gene matches: 7. The CDR3 DNA reads as TGTGCCACCAGCGGAAAGGGACAGCCCCAAGAGACCCAGTACTTC. Residues: CATSGKGQPQETQYF.

The genes are TRBV28 and TRBJ2-3; no reliable D call. The CDR3 extends over 11 amino acids. Trimming took 6 bases from V and 6 from J, leaving 7 bases between them. Germline assignment: CDR1 MDHEN and CDR2 SYDVKM. The CDR3 protein is CASRGEDTQYF. In nucleotides, the CDR3 is TGTGCCAGCAGAGGCGAGGATACGCAGTATTTT.

In this sample, this clonotype turned up a few times. The chain combines TRBV24-1 with TRBJ2-1; a weak D match, TRBD1 (6 bases). Germline CDR1 is KGHDR and CDR2 is SFDVKD. The germline V and J ends were trimmed by 10 bases and 6 bases, with 15 bases remaining between them. This CDR3 contains 13 residues. The CDR3 loop reads CATSRGLLNEQFF. In DNA form, the CDR3 reads TGTGCCACTAGCAGGGGTCTTCTCAATGAGCAGTTCTTC.